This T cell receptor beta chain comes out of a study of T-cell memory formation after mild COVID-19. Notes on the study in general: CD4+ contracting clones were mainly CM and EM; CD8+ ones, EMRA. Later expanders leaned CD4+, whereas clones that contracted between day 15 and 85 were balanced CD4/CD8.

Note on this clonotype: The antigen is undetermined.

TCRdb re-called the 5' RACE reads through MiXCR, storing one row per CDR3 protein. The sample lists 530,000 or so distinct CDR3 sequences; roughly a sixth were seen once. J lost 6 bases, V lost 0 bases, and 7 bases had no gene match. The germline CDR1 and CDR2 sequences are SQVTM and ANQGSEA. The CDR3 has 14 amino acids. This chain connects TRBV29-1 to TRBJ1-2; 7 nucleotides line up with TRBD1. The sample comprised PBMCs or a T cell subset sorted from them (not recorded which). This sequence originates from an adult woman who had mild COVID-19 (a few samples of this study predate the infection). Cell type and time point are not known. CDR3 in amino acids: CSVEDRDRVDGYTF. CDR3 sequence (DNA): TGCAGCGTTGAAGACCGAGACAGGGTTGATGGCTACACCTTC.